The 4 T cell receptor beta chains listed next were all sequenced from one sample in a study of early T cells in non-severe SARS-CoV-2 infection (TCRdb year 2021). The library was prepared using 5' RACE. The instrument given in TCRdb is NextSeq 500. The public reads were reanalyzed by TCRdb: fastp trimming at Q25, MiXCR alignment, in-frame beta chains only. Rows with a matching CDR3 protein are joined into one entry that keeps the most common DNA and genes. Recorded for this sample are 65,000 to 95,000 distinct CDR3 sequences; roughly a sixth of them occurred a single time. Roughly 2.7% of the sample belongs to the ten largest clones. Material: whole blood. The receptors were sampled from an adult who was a healthcare worker with PCR-confirmed SARS-CoV-2 infection or an uninfected control (not recorded which).

The chain joins TRBV7-2 to TRBJ2-7, with 14 bases matching TRBD2. The length of the CDR3 is 17 residues. CDR1 SGHTA and CDR2 FQGNSA come from the germline V gene. V was pared by 5 bases and J by 3 bases, with 9 bases of the junction left unmatched. The DNA for the CDR3 is TGTGCCAGCAGCGCCGGGACTAGCGGGAGTTACGGCTACGAGCAGTACTTC. Protein sequence: CASSAGTSGSYGYEQYF.

This clonotype was found a few times. The chain couples TRBV5-1 to TRBJ2-1; 9 bases map to TRBD2. There are 15 residues in the CDR3. V shed 2 bases and J 8 bases; nucleotides not matched to a gene: 8. CDR1 is SGHRS and CDR2 is YFSETQ in the germline V gene. CDR3 residues: CASSFAASGIDEQFF. The CDR3 bases are TGCGCCAGCAGCTTTGCGGCTAGCGGGATTGATGAGCAGTTCTTC.

The chain combines TRBV6-1 with TRBJ1-2; the D gene is possibly TRBD1 (5 bases). Germline V lookup: CDR1 MNHNS, CDR2 SASEGT. V was clipped by 8 bases and J by 8 bases, with 18 bases between them. This CDR3 has 13 residues. In DNA, the CDR3 is TGTGCCAGCGGGAGGGGCGGGCTGGAAGGCTACACCTTC. Translation gives CASGRGGLEGYTF.

The CDR3 bases are TGTGCCAGCAGCCCCAGGGGAGTTCAATGGGACACTGAAGCTTTCTTT. It codes for CASSPRGVQWDTEAFF. J is TRBJ1-1 and V is TRBV7-9, with D perhaps TRBD1 (6 bases). The germline gives CDR1 SEHNR, CDR2 FQNEAQ (reference sequence). This CDR3 has 16 residues. Trimming removed 5 bases at V and 3 bases at J, with 19 bases between.